Listed below are T cell receptor beta chains from one sample, sequenced in a study of Graves' ophthalmopathy and Graves' hyperthyroidism. Each CDR3 protein gets one entry after TCRdb re-called the multiplex PCR reads with MiXCR. Of some 400,000 distinct CDR3 sequences in the sample, 15% to 20% were seen once. The sample comprised peripheral blood. The receptors here all came from a woman under 30 with Graves' ophthalmopathy. Both conserved end residues are part of each CDR3. The D gene is left open where the match is weak. The size of a clone is reported for some rows only, either as once, few or many, or as a class for expanded clones.

clone size	V gene	D gene	J gene	CDR3 DNA	CDR3 protein
many	TRBV28	TRBD1	TRBJ1-3	TGTGCCAGCAGTTCCCCCGGGACAGGGATCGGGGGAAACACCATATATTTT	CASSSPGTGIGGNTIYF
-	TRBV25-1	-	TRBJ2-2	TGTGCCAGCAGTGATGTAATAGGTGCCGGGGAGCTGTTTTTT	CASSDVIGAGELFF
many	TRBV27	TRBD1	TRBJ2-5	TGTGCCAGCAGTTCTCGGACAGGGGGGGAGACCCAGTACTTC	CASSSRTGGETQYF
many	TRBV15	TRBD2	TRBJ2-5	TGTGCCACCAGCAGAGATCAGACTAGCGGGGGGAAGACCCAGTACTTC	CATSRDQTSGGKTQYF
-	TRBV2	TRBD2	TRBJ2-7	TGTGCCAGCAGTTCCGGGACTAGCGGGATCTGGGTGCAGTACTTC	CASSSGTSGIWVQYF
many	TRBV27	TRBD1	TRBJ1-6	TGTGCCAGCAGAGACAGGGGGCATTCACCCCTCCACTTT	CASRDRGHSPLHF
many	TRBV7-9	-	TRBJ1-1	TGTGCCAGCAGCTTAGGACAGACAGGAGCTTTCTTT	CASSLGQTGAFF
many	TRBV29-1	TRBD1	TRBJ2-7	TGCAGCGTTGCTTCAAGGACAGGGGTCTACGAGCAGTACTTC	CSVASRTGVYEQYF
many	TRBV13	TRBD2	TRBJ2-7	TGTGCCAGCAGCTTAGGCGAGGCGGGGGGCTACGAGCAGTACTTC	CASSLGEAGGYEQYF
many	TRBV30	-	TRBJ1-1	TGTGCCTGGACCCTATCCCTGAGCAGCACTGAAGCTTTCTTT	CAWTLSLSSTEAFF
many	TRBV5-1	-	TRBJ2-4	TGCGCCAGCAGCTTGGTACCAGGGGAGGCCAAAAACATTCAGTACTTC	CASSLVPGEAKNIQYF
few	TRBV5-5	-	TRBJ2-5	TGTGCCAGCATCATAACGGCAGGGAGTCAAGAGACCCAGTACTTC	CASIITAGSQETQYF
few	TRBV24-1	-	TRBJ1-1	TGTGCCACCAGTGATGGGGCGGGGGGCGCTGAAGCTTTCTTT	CATSDGAGGAEAFF
many	TRBV6-2/TRBV6-3	-	TRBJ2-2	TGTGCCAGCAGTTTACCTCGAACCTCCGGGGAGCTGTTTTTT	CASSLPRTSGELFF
-	TRBV11-2	-	TRBJ1-1	TGTGCCAGCAGCGGGCTCACCAGGGTTTGCGGCACTGAAGCTTTCTTT	CASSGLTRVCGTEAFF
-	TRBV18	-	TRBJ1-5	TGTGCCAGCTCACTGGGGGCAGGGAACGATCAGCCCCAGCATTTT	CASSLGAGNDQPQHF
once	TRBV27	-	TRBJ1-2	TGTGCCAGCAGTTTAGTACCCAACTATGGCTACACCTTC	CASSLVPNYGYTF
many	TRBV19	TRBD1	TRBJ1-6	TGTGCCAGTAGCAATCAGGGGGATAATTCACCCCTCCACTTT	CASSNQGDNSPLHF
many	TRBV27	-	TRBJ2-7	TGTGCCAGCAGTTTCCGCGGGCGCCTCCAAGCCTACGAGCAGTACTTC	CASSFRGRLQAYEQYF
many	TRBV20-1	TRBD2	TRBJ2-7	TGCAGTGCTGGGCGGGGGGGGGCCTACGAGCAGTACTTC	CSAGRGGAYEQYF
many	TRBV29-1	TRBD1	TRBJ2-7	TGCAGCGTTGAAGTCGGGACAGTAGACGAGCAGTACTTC	CSVEVGTVDEQYF
once	TRBV28	-	TRBJ1-2	TGTGCCAGCAGTTCCGAATATTTTAACTATGGCTACACCTTC	CASSSEYFNYGYTF